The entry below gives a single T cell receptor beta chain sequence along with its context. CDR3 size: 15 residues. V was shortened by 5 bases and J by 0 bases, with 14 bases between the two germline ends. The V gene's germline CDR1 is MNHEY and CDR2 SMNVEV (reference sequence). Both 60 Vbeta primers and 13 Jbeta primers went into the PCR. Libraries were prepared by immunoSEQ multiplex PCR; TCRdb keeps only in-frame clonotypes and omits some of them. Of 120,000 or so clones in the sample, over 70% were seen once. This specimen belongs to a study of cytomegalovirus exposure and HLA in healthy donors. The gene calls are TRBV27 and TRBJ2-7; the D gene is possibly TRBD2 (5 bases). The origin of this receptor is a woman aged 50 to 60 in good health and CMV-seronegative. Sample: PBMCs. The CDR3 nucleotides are TGTGCCAGCAGTCTAACACCCGGGAACTCCTACGAGCAGTACTTC. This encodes CASSLTPGNSYEQYF.